This is a list of T cell receptor beta chains from one sample in a study of T cells in Graves' hyperthyroidism and ophthalmopathy. TCRdb re-called the multiplex PCR reads through MiXCR, storing one row per CDR3 protein. The sample carries some 510,000 distinct CDR3 sequences, around 20% recorded once. Material: blood. These receptors all stem from a young man with Graves' hyperthyroidism. CDR3s include the opening cysteine and the closing phenylalanine or tryptophan. A D gene is named only where the DNA matches it firmly. The size of a clone is reported for some rows only, either as once, few or many, or as a class for expanded clones.

v_gene: TRBV5-1; j_gene: TRBJ1-1; abundance: .; d_gene: .; CDR3aa: CASSPGTARTNTEAFF; CDR3nt: TGCGCCAGCAGCCCTGGGACGGCGAGAACGAACACTGAAGCTTTCTTT
v_gene: TRBV19; j_gene: TRBJ1-2; abundance: many; d_gene: .; CDR3aa: CASTGRTNYGYTF; CDR3nt: TGTGCCAGTACTGGACGTACTAACTATGGCTACACCTTC
v_gene: TRBV24-1; j_gene: TRBJ2-2; abundance: .; d_gene: .; CDR3aa: CATSDPRQEGTGELFF; CDR3nt: TGTGCCACCAGTGATCCCAGACAGGAGGGGACCGGGGAGCTGTTTTTT
v_gene: TRBV30; j_gene: TRBJ1-1; abundance: many; d_gene: .; CDR3aa: CAWSNRAEAFF; CDR3nt: TGTGCCTGGAGTAACAGGGCTGAAGCTTTCTTT
v_gene: TRBV30; j_gene: TRBJ1-1; abundance: .; d_gene: .; CDR3aa: CAWSSGPGRTNTEAFF; CDR3nt: TGTGCCTGGAGCTCTGGGCCGGGGCGGACGAACACTGAAGCTTTCTTT
v_gene: TRBV6-5; j_gene: TRBJ2-7; abundance: many; d_gene: .; CDR3aa: CASSYGDTSSYEQYF; CDR3nt: TGTGCCAGCAGTTACGGGGACACCTCCTCCTACGAGCAGTACTTC
v_gene: TRBV12-3/TRBV12-4; j_gene: TRBJ1-1; abundance: many; d_gene: .; CDR3aa: CASSLKVRSTEAFF; CDR3nt: TGTGCCAGCAGTTTGAAAGTCCGAAGCACTGAAGCTTTCTTT
v_gene: TRBV11-2; j_gene: TRBJ1-1; abundance: few; d_gene: .; CDR3aa: CASNQLTGNTEAFF; CDR3nt: TGTGCCAGCAACCAATTGACAGGGAACACTGAAGCTTTCTTT
v_gene: TRBV12-3/TRBV12-4; j_gene: TRBJ2-5; abundance: many; d_gene: .; CDR3aa: CASSLETMEETQYF; CDR3nt: TGTGCCAGCAGTTTAGAAACGATGGAAGAGACCCAGTACTTC
v_gene: TRBV6-1; j_gene: TRBJ2-7; abundance: once; d_gene: TRBD2; CDR3aa: CASSQSGLAGDEQYF; CDR3nt: TGTGCCAGCAGCCAATCCGGACTAGCGGGAGACGAGCAGTACTTC
v_gene: TRBV20-1; j_gene: TRBJ2-7; abundance: .; d_gene: .; CDR3aa: CSARGPRGYEQYF; CDR3nt: TGCAGTGCTAGAGGCCCCAGGGGATACGAGCAGTACTTC
v_gene: TRBV19; j_gene: TRBJ2-7; abundance: few; d_gene: TRBD1; CDR3aa: CASGTGGDSSYEQYF; CDR3nt: TGTGCCAGTGGAACAGGGGGCGACAGCTCCTACGAGCAGTACTTC
v_gene: TRBV7-2; j_gene: TRBJ2-7; abundance: .; d_gene: .; CDR3aa: CASSLYQPGYEQYF; CDR3nt: TGTGCCAGCAGCTTATACCAACCGGGCTACGAGCAGTACTTC
v_gene: TRBV12-3/TRBV12-4; j_gene: TRBJ1-2; abundance: many; d_gene: .; CDR3aa: CASSYGLPSYGYTF; CDR3nt: TGTGCCAGCAGTTACGGACTTCCTTCCTATGGCTACACCTTC
v_gene: TRBV10-3; j_gene: TRBJ1-2; abundance: many; d_gene: TRBD1; CDR3aa: CAIQGARGYTF; CDR3nt: TGTGCCATACAGGGGGCCCGGGGCTACACCTTC
v_gene: TRBV18; j_gene: TRBJ2-5; abundance: .; d_gene: .; CDR3aa: CASSPVRGETQYF; CDR3nt: TGTGCCAGCTCACCGGTTCGGGGGGAGACCCAGTACTTC
v_gene: TRBV11-2; j_gene: TRBJ1-1; abundance: few; d_gene: .; CDR3aa: CASSLELWEGTEAFF; CDR3nt: TGTGCCAGCAGCTTAGAATTGTGGGAAGGGACTGAAGCTTTCTTT
v_gene: TRBV20-1; j_gene: TRBJ1-2; abundance: .; d_gene: .; CDR3aa: CSAIHPTANYGYTF; CDR3nt: TGCAGTGCTATCCATCCGACAGCTAACTATGGCTACACCTTC
v_gene: TRBV6-1; j_gene: TRBJ2-7; abundance: .; d_gene: .; CDR3aa: CASSEAHGTIYEQYF; CDR3nt: TGTGCCAGCAGTGAAGCCCACGGGACAATCTACGAGCAGTACTTC
v_gene: TRBV6-1; j_gene: TRBJ2-7; abundance: many; d_gene: TRBD1; CDR3aa: CASSRGTGDYEQYF; CDR3nt: TGTGCCAGCAGCCGAGGGACAGGCGACTACGAGCAGTACTTC
v_gene: TRBV6-1; j_gene: TRBJ2-7; abundance: .; d_gene: TRBD2; CDR3aa: CASSADGVGGAYEQYF; CDR3nt: TGTGCCAGCAGTGCCGACGGAGTCGGGGGGGCCTACGAGCAGTACTTC
v_gene: TRBV6-1; j_gene: TRBJ1-1; abundance: many; d_gene: .; CDR3aa: CASTQDLTEAFF; CDR3nt: TGTGCCAGCACACAGGATCTCACTGAAGCTTTCTTT
v_gene: TRBV5-1; j_gene: TRBJ2-7; abundance: .; d_gene: TRBD2; CDR3aa: CASSVGLASEQYF; CDR3nt: TGCGCCAGCAGCGTGGGACTAGCAAGCGAGCAGTACTTC
v_gene: TRBV12-3/TRBV12-4; j_gene: TRBJ2-7; abundance: .; d_gene: .; CDR3aa: CASSPGRRVSYEPYF; CDR3nt: TGTGCCAGCTCCCCGGGGAGGCGAGTTTCCTACGAGCCGTACTTC
v_gene: TRBV12-3/TRBV12-4; j_gene: TRBJ2-5; abundance: .; d_gene: .; CDR3aa: CASSIGRGARETQYF; CDR3nt: TGTGCCAGCAGTATAGGAAGGGGGGCGCGAGAGACCCAGTACTTC
v_gene: TRBV5-1; j_gene: TRBJ2-5; abundance: few; d_gene: .; CDR3aa: CASSSDVGSQETQYF; CDR3nt: TGCGCCAGCAGCTCCGACGTGGGGAGCCAAGAGACCCAGTACTTC
v_gene: TRBV12-3/TRBV12-4; j_gene: TRBJ2-3; abundance: many; d_gene: .; CDR3aa: CASSFWGNQPQYF; CDR3nt: TGTGCCAGCAGTTTTTGGGGCAATCAGCCCCAGTATTTT
v_gene: TRBV6-2/TRBV6-3; j_gene: TRBJ2-7; abundance: many; d_gene: TRBD1; CDR3aa: CASRQGTYEQYF; CDR3nt: TGTGCCAGCCGACAGGGAACCTACGAGCAGTACTTC
v_gene: TRBV7-2; j_gene: TRBJ1-1; abundance: many; d_gene: .; CDR3aa: CASSRIRVAEAFF; CDR3nt: TGTGCCAGCAGCCGCATCAGGGTCGCTGAAGCTTTCTTT
v_gene: TRBV28; j_gene: TRBJ1-2; abundance: .; d_gene: .; CDR3aa: CARSLGGLGYGYTF; CDR3nt: TGTGCCCGCAGTTTAGGGGGATTAGGCTATGGCTACACCTTC
v_gene: TRBV20-1; j_gene: TRBJ2-5; abundance: few; d_gene: .; CDR3aa: CSARAGAQTQYF; CDR3nt: TGCAGTGCTAGAGCAGGGGCACAGACCCAGTACTTC
v_gene: TRBV2; j_gene: TRBJ1-2; abundance: many; d_gene: TRBD1; CDR3aa: CASSSADRVIRYGYTF; CDR3nt: TGTGCCAGCAGTTCCGCTGACAGGGTGATTCGCTATGGCTACACCTTC
v_gene: TRBV7-8; j_gene: TRBJ1-2; abundance: many; d_gene: .; CDR3aa: CASSSGVRSGYGYTF; CDR3nt: TGTGCCAGCAGCTCAGGCGTCAGATCCGGGTACGGCTACACCTTC
v_gene: TRBV12-3/TRBV12-4; j_gene: TRBJ2-7; abundance: .; d_gene: .; CDR3aa: CASSLAQYYEQYF; CDR3nt: TGTGCCAGCAGCTTAGCCCAGTACTACGAGCAGTACTTC
v_gene: TRBV7-8; j_gene: TRBJ2-5; abundance: many; d_gene: .; CDR3aa: CASSLEGQIETQYF; CDR3nt: TGTGCCAGCAGCTTAGAGGGGCAGATAGAGACCCAGTACTTC
v_gene: TRBV4-1; j_gene: TRBJ1-2; abundance: .; d_gene: TRBD1; CDR3aa: CASSQGTVLYGYTF; CDR3nt: TGCGCCAGCAGCCAGGGGACAGTACTTTATGGCTACACCTTC
v_gene: TRBV6-1; j_gene: TRBJ1-5; abundance: .; d_gene: .; CDR3aa: CASSEPSQPQHF; CDR3nt: TGTGCCAGCAGTGAGCCTAGTCAGCCCCAGCATTTT
v_gene: TRBV12-3/TRBV12-4; j_gene: TRBJ2-7; abundance: many; d_gene: .; CDR3aa: CASSSGEAYEQYF; CDR3nt: TGTGCCAGCAGTTCAGGGGAGGCCTACGAGCAGTACTTC
v_gene: TRBV12-3/TRBV12-4; j_gene: TRBJ1-5; abundance: many; d_gene: .; CDR3aa: CASSYRRGGVSNQPQHF; CDR3nt: TGTGCCAGCAGTTATCGGAGAGGTGGCGTTAGCAATCAGCCCCAGCATTTT
v_gene: TRBV12-3/TRBV12-4; j_gene: TRBJ2-7; abundance: many; d_gene: TRBD1; CDR3aa: CASSGTAAYEQYF; CDR3nt: TGTGCCAGCAGTGGGACAGCCGCCTACGAGCAGTACTTC
v_gene: TRBV12-3/TRBV12-4; j_gene: TRBJ1-2; abundance: few; d_gene: TRBD1; CDR3aa: CASSFGGDRGYGYTF; CDR3nt: TGTGCCAGCAGTTTCGGCGGGGACAGGGGCTATGGCTACACCTTC